This T cell receptor beta chain was captured in a study of blood T cell repertoires in COVID-19. This table comes from immunoSEQ multiplex PCR, and its TCRdb copy is limited to in-frame clones, with some not included. The sample gives some 180,000 clones, 70% to 80% of which show up once; 13% to 15% is in the top ten. The J segment lost 4 bases and the V segment lost 3 bases, leaving 5 bases of the junction unmatched. The germline gives CDR1 SGHNT, CDR2 YENEEA. The CDR3 length is 14 residues. Living in 24 US areas, the participants were between roughly 18 and 95 years of age. Cohorts were determined from participant-reported clinical history. A PCR-confirmed or clinician-diagnosed COVID-19 case had contacted exposed participants within 2 weeks of entry.

The source of this sequence is a man aged 60 to 69 who had been exposed to COVID-19. This rearrangement joins TRBV11-3 to TRBJ2-7; TRBD1 matches 8 bases. The sample was PBMCs or T cells enriched from blood (not recorded which). CDR3 DNA: TGTGCCAGCAGCTTCTTGACAGGGGCGTACGAGCAGTACTTC. Protein sequence: CASSFLTGAYEQYF.